This T cell receptor beta chain was documented in a study of blood T cell repertoires in COVID-19. Study at large: Sites in the United States, Italy and Spain provided acute and convalescent COVID-19 samples. Nucleic acid was either cDNA or gDNA, and it came from T cells, B-cell-depleted T cells, or PBMCs.

In the authors' workflow: Estimation of nucleated cell counts was performed using reference gene primer amplification. Repertoires were generated with immunoSEQ multiplex PCR, while TCRdb's copy carries only in-frame clones and drops some. That table furnishes V, J and clone size, whereas the DNA furnished D and trimming. The sample shows about 350,000 clones, about nine tenths of them seen only once. V shed 5 bases and J 4 bases; nucleotides not matched to a gene: 4. This CDR3 comprises 14 residues. In germline, CDR1 is MNHEY, CDR2 SVGAGI. The sequence was collected from a woman aged 55 to 70 with COVID-19, enrolled during active disease. The sequenced sample was peripheral blood. The V and J genes are TRBV6-5 and TRBJ1-1; 10 nucleotides line up with TRBD1. The CDR3 loop reads CASSRQGARTEAFF. The DNA for the CDR3 is TGTGCCAGCAGTCGACAGGGGGCGCGCACTGAAGCTTTCTTT.